This T cell receptor (beta chain) was sequenced during a study of yellow fever vaccine responses in identical twins. Study observations and caveats: As reported, the vaccine T cell response of twins seemed partly convergent and partly personalized.

Using its own MiXCR run on the RT-PCR reads, TCRdb lists one record per CDR3 protein. Here the sample spans 15,000 to 20,000 distinct CDR3 sequences, around 84% being singletons. Worth noting for this clonotype: Its antigen is undetermined.

The V end was cut by 0 bases, the J end by 3 bases, with 8 bases between. This CDR3 is built from 14 residues. Germline CDR1 is MGHRA and CDR2 is YSYEKL. Source: T cells from blood (PBMCs), unsorted or a sorted subset (not recorded which), taken before or after yellow fever vaccination (not recorded which). The TCR comes from a woman between 18 and 30 years old who received the yellow fever vaccine. This chain connects TRBV4-1 to TRBJ1-2, with D unresolved. The CDR3 region is CASSQDGNDYGYTF. DNA of the CDR3: TGCGCCAGCAGCCAAGACGGGAACGACTATGGCTACACCTTC.